A single sample is the source of the 24 T cell receptor beta chains below, sequenced in a study of cytomegalovirus exposure and HLA in healthy donors. Researchers ran the PCR with 60 Vbeta and 13 Jbeta primers. Only in-frame clones appear in the TCRdb table, and some are missing; sequencing was by immunoSEQ multiplex PCR. The profile shows about 50,000 clones, around 80% of them singletons. The specimen was PBMCs. All receptors derive from a man aged 30-40 years in good health and CMV-seropositive.

The rearrangement links TRBV28 to TRBJ1-5; 9 bases line up with TRBD1. Germline CDR1 MDHEN, CDR2 SYDVKM. The ends lost 5 bases at V and 10 bases at J; junction bases unmatched: 9. CDR3 length equals 14 residues. In DNA, the CDR3 is TGTGCCAGCAGTCCAGGGACAGGGCATATCCCCCAGCATTTT. Encoded protein: CASSPGTGHIPQHF.

The chain combines TRBV6-1 with TRBJ1-5; 7 bases agree with TRBD1. Germline V gene data show CDR1 as MNHNS and CDR2 as SASEGT. The CDR3 contains 15 residues. V trimming: 7 bases; J trimming: 2 bases; junction bases outside the gene matches: 8. The CDR3 is CASTYRGEGNQPQHF. CDR3 DNA sequence: TGTGCCAGCACCTACAGGGGAGAGGGCAATCAGCCCCAGCATTTT.

The chain carries TRBV7-9 and TRBJ1-1; 10 positions match TRBD1. Trimming took 4 bases from V and 0 from J; bases not matched to a gene: 8. The CDR3 contains 17 residues. Per germline, CDR1 SEHNR and CDR2 FQNEAQ (reference sequence). In DNA, the CDR3 is TGTGCCAGCAGCTCGGGACAGGGGACCCAAATGAACACTGAAGCTTTCTTT. Residues: CASSSGQGTQMNTEAFF.

The rearrangement uses TRBV28 and TRBJ1-2; 10 nucleotides agree with TRBD1. CDR3 length equals 15 residues. The junction had 10 bases not matched to a gene; V was cut back by 5 bases and J by 7 bases. Germline CDR1 MDHEN, CDR2 SYDVKM. The CDR3 loop reads CASSPGDRGSSGYTF. The CDR3 DNA reads TGTGCCAGCAGTCCCGGGGACAGGGGATCTTCTGGCTACACCTTC.

The DNA of the CDR3 is TGTGCCAGCAGCCACGCAGGGACTAGCGGGGGAAGCACAGATACGCAGTATTTT. Its translation: CASSHAGTSGGSTDTQYF. V and J are TRBV4-2 and TRBJ2-3; 14 positions agree with TRBD2. There are 18 residues in the CDR3. J gave up 0 bases and V 3 bases, and 5 bases lay outside the gene matches. Germline V gene data show CDR1 as LGHNA and CDR2 as YNFKEQ.

By proportion, this clone is medium-sized (0.01 to 0.1%). The rearrangement links TRBV19 to TRBJ2-3; D is possibly TRBD2 (7 bases). V shed 7 bases and J shed 4 bases, with 21 bases lying between them. From germline, CDR1 is LNHDA and CDR2 SQIVND (reference sequence). This CDR3 spans 16 amino acids. CDR3 loop: CASKEVGGLESDTQYF. DNA of the CDR3: TGTGCCAGTAAGGAGGTGGGGGGGCTTGAATCAGATACGCAGTATTTT.

V is TRBV20-1 and J is TRBJ2-7, with D possibly being TRBD1 (5 bases). There are 11 residues in the CDR3. Germline CDR1 is DFQATT and CDR2 is SNEGSKA (reference sequence). V shed 2 bases and J shed 4 bases, with 6 bases lying between them. CDR3 loop: CSARRGYEQYF. The CDR3 DNA follows: TGCAGTGCTAGAAGGGGTTACGAGCAGTACTTC.

J is TRBJ1-1 and V is TRBV10-2; D remains unclear. The germline V gene encodes CDR1 WSHSY and CDR2 SAAADI. Between the trimmed V and J ends, which lost 2 bases and 2 bases, there was a span of 9 bases. This CDR3 region has 14 residues. CDR3 DNA: TGCGCCAGCAGTGAGAGTCGGAGTAACACTGAAGCTTTCTTT. This sequence encodes CASSESRSNTEAFF.

The J gene is TRBJ2-3, the V gene TRBV27, with 8 bases identical to TRBD1. The trim removed 3 bases at V and 0 bases at J, leaving 2 bases unmatched. CDR1 is MNHEY and CDR2 is SMNVEV in the germline V gene (reference sequence). The CDR3 has 15 amino acids. CDR3 sequence: CASSFRQGSTDTQYF. For the CDR3, the DNA is TGTGCCAGCAGTTTTCGACAGGGGAGCACAGATACGCAGTATTTT.

This rearrangement joins TRBV2 to TRBJ2-5; D is possibly TRBD2 (7 bases). V was clipped by 10 bases and J by 6 bases, with 24 bases between them. Germline CDR1 is SNHLY and CDR2 is FYNNEI. The CDR3 covers 15 residues. CDR3 DNA: TGTGCCACCCTTGTCTCTACGGGGGGCTCAAAGACCCAGTACTTC. Translating gives CATLVSTGGSKTQYF.

In this sample, this clone turned up once. The rearrangement uses TRBV13 and TRBJ2-7, with unresolved D. Germline loops: CDR1 PRHDT, CDR2 FYEKMQ (reference sequence). The ends were cut back, 0 bases at V and 5 bases at J, with 14 bases in the middle. The CDR3 runs to 15 residues. Here the CDR3 DNA reads TGTGCCAGCAGCTTAGGCACAGTGGGCTTCAACGAGCAGTACTTC. This sequence encodes CASSLGTVGFNEQYF. The full variable domain, in which reference TRBV13 and TRBJ2-7 provide the parts outside the CDR3, is AAGVIQSPRHLIKEKRETATLKCYPIPRHDTVYWYQQGPGQDPQFLISFYEKMQSDKGSIPDRFSAQQFSDYHSELNMSSLELGDSALYFCASSLGTVGFNEQYFGPGTRLTVT.

The genes are TRBV18 and TRBJ1-1; perhaps TRBD1 as D (5 bases). Trimming shortened V by 6 bases and J by 7 bases, and 18 bases separated the two germline ends. Looked up from germline, CDR1 is KGHSH and CDR2 is LQKENI. The CDR3 sequence is 14 residues long. The chain's CDR3 is CASSPRGGPNEAFF. The CDR3 DNA reads as TGTGCCAGCTCCCCCCGGGGGGGACCCAATGAAGCTTTCTTT.

This clone showed up just once. The V call is TRBV9, the J call TRBJ2-7; 7 bases map to TRBD2. Germline values: CDR1 SGDLS, CDR2 YYNGEE. The CDR3 has 17 amino acids. V shed 0 bases, J shed 2 bases, and the junction held 11 bases outside the gene matches. CDR3 in amino acids: CASSVAPDWGGTYEQYF. The DNA of the CDR3 is TGTGCCAGCAGCGTAGCCCCGGACTGGGGGGGAACCTACGAGCAGTACTTC. Full variable domain (rest looked up from reference TRBV9 and TRBJ2-7): DSGVTQTPKHLITATGQRVTLRCSPRSGDLSVYWYQQSLDQGLQFLIQYYNGEERAKGNILERFSAQQFPDLHSELNLSSLELGDSALYFCASSVAPDWGGTYEQYFGPGTRLTVT.

The CDR3 is CASSAQGGSGANVLTF. DNA for the CDR3: TGCGCCAGCAGCGCTCAGGGGGGCTCTGGGGCCAACGTCCTGACTTTC. The genes are TRBV5-1 and TRBJ2-6; possible D gene TRBD1, 7 bases. Between the trimmed V and J ends, which lost 4 bases and 0 bases, there was a span of 11 bases. The germline V gene has CDR1 SGHRS and CDR2 YFSETQ. CDR3 length: 16 amino acids.

The chain uses TRBV28 and TRBJ2-7; no definite D call. Deletions cut 3 bases from V and 4 bases from J, with 4 bases between. The CDR3 is made up of 11 amino acids. Germline-derived CDR1 and CDR2 are MDHEN and SYDVKM. In DNA form, the CDR3 reads TGTGCCAGCAGTTTCAGGTACGAGCAGTACTTC. Its protein is CASSFRYEQYF.

This chain links TRBV7-3 with TRBJ2-1; 12 nucleotides line up with TRBD2. J lost 1 base, V lost 5 bases, and 9 bases had no gene match. Germline CDR1 and CDR2: SGHTA and FQGTGA. The length of the CDR3 is 18 residues. This CDR3 is CASSPRPSGGGSYNEQFF. The CDR3 bases are TGTGCCAGCAGCCCCCGTCCTAGCGGGGGGGGGTCCTACAATGAGCAGTTCTTC.

The rearrangement links TRBV28 to TRBJ2-7; TRBD1 might be the D (5 bases). Germline lookup yields CDR1 MDHEN and CDR2 SYDVKM. The CDR3 loop spans 15 amino acids. V lost 1 base and J lost 12, with 22 bases in between. The CDR3 reads CASSLLIKSSWGPYF. CDR3 in DNA: TGTGCCAGCAGTTTATTGATTAAGTCTTCATGGGGCCCGTACTTC.

The gene calls are TRBV7-6 and TRBJ2-7; 13 bases match TRBD2. The CDR3 is 15 amino acids. The germline V gene encodes CDR1 SGHVS and CDR2 FNYEAQ. With V trimmed by 5 bases and J by 4 bases, 5 bases remained unmatched. CDR3 region: CASSLTSGGMYEQYF. Here the CDR3 DNA reads TGTGCCAGCAGCCTGACTAGCGGGGGGATGTACGAGCAGTACTTC.

The J gene is TRBJ2-3, the V gene TRBV5-1; maybe TRBD2 (6 bases). V was cut by 3 bases and J by 0 bases, with 11 bases left in between. The CDR3 extends over 15 amino acids. Germline CDR1 is SGHRS and CDR2 is YFSETQ. CDR3 sequence: CASSSGLYSTDTQYF. DNA of the CDR3: TGCGCCAGCAGCTCGGGACTCTATAGCACAGATACGCAGTATTTT.

V gene TRBV5-5 combines with J gene TRBJ1-2; no clear D. V gave up 3 bases and J gave up 4 bases, with 10 bases separating them. CDR1 and CDR2 from the germline V gene are SGHKS and YYEKEE (reference sequence). The CDR3 loop spans 13 amino acids. The CDR3 DNA is TGTGCCAGCAGCTATGGAGAAGGCTATGGCTACACCTTC. Its translation is CASSYGEGYGYTF. The complete variable domain, with remaining parts taken from reference TRBV5-5 and TRBJ1-2, reads DAGVTQSPTHLIKTRGQQVTLRCSPISGHKSVSWYQQVLGQGPQFIFQYYEKEERGRGNFPDRFSARQFPNYSSELNVNALLLGDSALYLCASSYGEGYGYTFGSGTRLTVV.

The CDR3 loop reads CASSSLRHHYGYTF. The CDR3 DNA follows: TGTGCCAGCAGCTCCCTACGACATCACTATGGCTACACCTTC. The chain is built from TRBV7-3 and TRBJ1-2; D is unclear. CDR1 SGHTA and CDR2 FQGTGA come from the germline V gene. Trimming left V 4 bases short and J 3 bases short, with 12 bases between. This CDR3 has 14 amino acids.

The V gene is TRBV7-2, the J gene TRBJ2-3, with 9 bases that match TRBD1. V gave up 5 bases and J gave up 5 bases; unmatched junction bases: 14. The length of the CDR3 is 17 residues. Germline V gene lookup returns CDR1 SGHTA and CDR2 FQGNSA. The CDR3 loop is CASSRQGGSSRGDTQYF. The CDR3 DNA reads as TGTGCCAGCAGCCGACAGGGGGGGAGTTCTCGGGGAGATACGCAGTATTTT.

The CDR3: CASSLLASGGSSYNEQFF. Here the CDR3 DNA reads TGTGCCAGCAGTTTACTTGCTAGCGGGGGGAGCTCCTACAATGAGCAGTTCTTC. The chain combines TRBV27 with TRBJ2-1, with 11 bases matching TRBD2. Trimming at V came to 2 bases and at J to 0 bases, leaving 6 bases not matched to a gene. The germline V gene encodes CDR1 MNHEY and CDR2 SMNVEV (reference sequence). This CDR3 is 18 amino acids long.

This clone was found a few times. The CDR3 DNA reads as TGCGCCAGCAGCTTGGCGGCGGGGGCGAGCACCGGGGAGCTGTTTTTT. Residues: CASSLAAGASTGELFF. This sequence joins TRBV5-1 and TRBJ2-2; a weak D match, TRBD2 (7 bases). The CDR3 consists of 16 residues. V lost 0 bases to trimming and J lost 4 bases, with 13 bases between them. Germline V gene lookup returns CDR1 SGHRS and CDR2 YFSETQ. Supplemented by reference TRBV5-1 and TRBJ2-2, the full variable domain reads KAGVTQTPRYLIKTRGQQVTLSCSPISGHRSVSWYQQTPGQGLQFLFEYFSETQRNKGNFPGRFSGRQFSNSRSEMNVSTLELGDSALYLCASSLAAGASTGELFFGEGSRLTVL.